This T cell receptor beta chain was observed in a study of shared clonotypes between healthy human individuals. Study-level results: The sampled material consisted only of blood, and tissue repertoires are likely to differ. Generation probabilities of non-shared clonotypes were lower (relative to those shared by all four donors).

A remark on this clone: The antigen is undetermined.

In replicate PCRs of sorted subsets, about 190 ng DNA, about 29,000 T cell genomes, was used. Data came from immunoSEQ multiplex PCR; TCRdb stores just in-frame clones and leaves some out. Here the sample spans more than 2 million clones, roughly 94% being singletons. The ends were cut back, 1 base at V and 5 bases at J, with 9 bases in the middle. Germline CDR1 and CDR2: MNHNS and SASEGT. This CDR3 contains 14 residues. This sequence joins TRBV6-1 and TRBJ1-3, with D unclear. This clonotype originated in a young man in good health. The source material was naive CD4+ T cells sorted from blood. Subset defined: CD45RA+ positively selected. CDR3 bases: TGTGCCAGCAGTGAAGGTTCAGGAAGAAACACCATATATTTT. It yields the protein CASSEGSGRNTIYF.